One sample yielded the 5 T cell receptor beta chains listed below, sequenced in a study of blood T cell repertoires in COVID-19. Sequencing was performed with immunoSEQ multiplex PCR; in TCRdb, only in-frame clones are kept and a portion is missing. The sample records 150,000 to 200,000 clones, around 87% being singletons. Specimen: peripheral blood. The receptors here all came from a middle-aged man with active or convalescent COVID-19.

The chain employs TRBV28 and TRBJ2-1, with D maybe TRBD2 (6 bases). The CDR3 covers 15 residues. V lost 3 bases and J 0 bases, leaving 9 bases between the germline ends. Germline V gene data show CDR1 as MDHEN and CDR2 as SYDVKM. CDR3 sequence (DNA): TGTGCCAGCAGTTTCCGGGGGAGCTCCTACAATGAGCAGTTCTTC. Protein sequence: CASSFRGSSYNEQFF.

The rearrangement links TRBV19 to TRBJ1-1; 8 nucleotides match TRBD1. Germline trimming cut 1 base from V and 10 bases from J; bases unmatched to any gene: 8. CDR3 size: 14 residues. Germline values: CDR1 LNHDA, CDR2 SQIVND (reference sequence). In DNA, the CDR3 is TGTGCCAGTAGTATAGTCGGGACAGGCAATGGAGCTTTCTTT. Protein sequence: CASSIVGTGNGAFF.

The CDR3 loop reads CASKDRGIGNQPQHF. Here the CDR3 DNA reads TGTGCCAGCAAAGACAGGGGGATTGGCAATCAGCCCCAGCATTTT. V gene TRBV6-4 combines with J gene TRBJ1-5, with TRBD1 matching over 9 bases. Germline trimming cut 7 bases from V and 2 bases from J; bases unmatched to any gene: 6. Germline CDR1 reads MRHNA; CDR2 reads SNTAGT. This CDR3 has 15 residues.

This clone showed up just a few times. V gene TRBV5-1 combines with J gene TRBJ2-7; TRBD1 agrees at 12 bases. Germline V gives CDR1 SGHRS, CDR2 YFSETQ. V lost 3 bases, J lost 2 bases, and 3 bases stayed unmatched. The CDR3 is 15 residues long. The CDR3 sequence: CASSSGQGATYEQYF. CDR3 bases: TGCGCCAGCAGCTCGGGACAGGGGGCGACCTACGAGCAGTACTTC.

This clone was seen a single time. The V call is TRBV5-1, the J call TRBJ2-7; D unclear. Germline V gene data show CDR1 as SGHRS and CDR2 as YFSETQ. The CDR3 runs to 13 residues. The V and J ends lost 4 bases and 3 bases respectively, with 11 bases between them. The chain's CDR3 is CASSEQMNYEQYF. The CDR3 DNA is TGCGCCAGCAGCGAACAGATGAACTACGAGCAGTACTTC.